The next 2 T cell receptor beta chains were all read from a single sample in a study of shared clonotypes between healthy human individuals. The data were produced by immunoSEQ multiplex PCR, yet TCRdb's version contains in-frame clones alone and is incomplete. The table shows 950,000 to 1,100,000 clones, with about 84% occurring only once. Source material: memory CD4+ T cells from PBMCs. Stated subset: CD45RA-negative fraction. Receptors were obtained from a man younger than 35 in good health. Some clones in this sample may be carry-over from other donors' samples.

V gene TRBV18 combines with J gene TRBJ2-2; D uncertain. The CDR3 totals 14 residues. Trimming pared 2 bases from V and 7 bases from J, leaving 11 bases between. Germline V gives CDR1 KGHSH, CDR2 LQKENI. In nucleotides, the CDR3 is TGTGCCAGCTCACCATTGGACGGCGGCGGGGAGCTGTTTTTT. This sequence encodes CASSPLDGGGELFF.

The CDR3 DNA reads as TGTGCCAGCAGTCAACCGGGAAGGGAAGCTTTCTTT. This sequence encodes CASSQPGREAFF. The V call is TRBV6-5, the J call TRBJ1-1, with D unresolved. Trimming pared 5 bases from V and 8 bases from J, leaving 12 bases between. CDR1 and CDR2 (germline): MNHEY, SVGAGI. The CDR3 has 12 residues.